This is a list of T cell receptor beta chains from one sample in a study of beta chain features in type 1 diabetes. Measured with immunoSEQ multiplex PCR; TCRdb has only the in-frame clones, and not every one. This repertoire shows 95,000 to 150,000 clones, 16% found once; its top ten account for approximately 2.3%. Material for sequencing was central memory CD4+ T cells from blood. All receptors come from a man aged 30 to 39 with type 1 diabetes. Each CDR3 is given with its conserved first and last residue. A D gene is named only where the DNA matches it firmly. The listing skips clone size in some rows; elsewhere it reads once, few, many or a size class.

TRBV2,.,13,TRBJ2-7,.,CASGSGTPYEQYF,TGTGCCAGCGGATCCGGGACCCCATACGAGCAGTACTTC
TRBV2,.,13,TRBJ2-1,.,CASSVRQVDEQFF,TGTGCCAGCAGTGTTCGACAGGTAGATGAGCAGTTCTTC
TRBV5-8,once,14,TRBJ1-6,TRBD1,CASSSGQYASPLHF,TGTGCCAGCAGCTCGGGACAGTATGCTTCACCCCTCCACTTT
TRBV18,.,14,TRBJ2-7,.,CASSPPQGSYEQYF,TGTGCCAGCTCACCACCGCAGGGATCCTACGAGCAGTACTTC
TRBV27,few,14,TRBJ2-5,TRBD1,CASSLGSGGWTQYF,TGTGCCAGCAGTTTAGGATCAGGGGGTTGGACCCAGTACTTC
TRBV21-1,many,15,TRBJ2-3,.,CASSSEGISTDTQYF,TGTGCCAGTTCATCGGAGGGCATCAGCACAGATACGCAGTATTTT
TRBV7-9,.,12,TRBJ1-5,.,CASSLGGQPQHF,TGTGCCAGCAGCTTAGGGGGGCAGCCCCAGCATTTT
TRBV10-3,.,14,TRBJ2-5,.,CAISESGARETQYF,TGTGCCATCAGTGAGTCTGGGGCTCGAGAGACCCAGTACTTC
TRBV6-1,.,12,TRBJ2-5,.,CASSEEWGTQYF,TGTGCCAGCAGTGAAGAGTGGGGGACCCAGTACTTC
TRBV4-2,.,15,TRBJ1-2,.,CASSQDRARLGGYTF,TGTGCCAGCAGCCAAGACAGGGCGCGTTTGGGTGGCTACACCTTC
TRBV7-2,many,14,TRBJ2-1,.,CASSLTGRDNEQFF,TGTGCCAGCAGCTTAACGGGCCGCGACAATGAGCAGTTCTTC
TRBV29-1,.,14,TRBJ2-3,TRBD2,CSVPRGGQTDTQYF,TGCAGCGTCCCGCGGGGGGGCCAAACAGATACGCAGTATTTT
TRBV7-2,few,14,TRBJ2-5,TRBD1,CASSPTGVLETQYF,TGTGCCAGCAGCCCCACAGGGGTATTAGAGACCCAGTACTTC
TRBV5-1,few,14,TRBJ1-5,TRBD1,CASSLGTGGQPQHF,TGCGCCAGCAGCTTGGGGACAGGGGGACAGCCCCAGCATTTT
TRBV25-1,few,15,TRBJ1-6,TRBD1,CASSATGGFHSPLHF,TGTGCCAGCAGTGCTACAGGGGGGTTCCATTCACCCCTCCACTTT
TRBV27,many,16,TRBJ2-3,TRBD2,CASSSPLAGGTDTQYF,TGTGCCAGCAGTTCTCCCTTAGCGGGGGGCACAGATACGCAGTATTTT
TRBV4-1,.,17,TRBJ2-5,TRBD2,CASSQGASGAPQETQYF,TGCGCCAGCAGCCAAGGGGCTAGCGGGGCCCCGCAAGAGACCCAGTACTTC
TRBV6-5,.,13,TRBJ1-4,TRBD1,CATWDSWNEKLFF,TGTGCCACCTGGGACAGCTGGAATGAAAAACTGTTTTTT
TRBV28,.,15,TRBJ1-5,.,CASSLPQGSNQPQHF,TGTGCCAGCAGTCTCCCCCAGGGTAGCAATCAGCCCCAGCATTTT
TRBV27,few,14,TRBJ2-7,.,CASRSGGSLYEQYF,TGTGCCAGCAGATCCGGTGGGTCCCTCTACGAGCAGTACTTC
TRBV6-5,.,16,TRBJ2-3,TRBD1,CASSYPAGGREDTQYF,TGTGCCAGCAGTTACCCTGCAGGGGGCCGGGAAGATACGCAGTATTTT
TRBV10-3,few,12,TRBJ1-2,.,CALRTVSYGYTF,TGTGCCCTTCGGACAGTAAGCTATGGCTACACCTTC
TRBV7-7,many,14,TRBJ2-1,.,CASSSGLSADEQFF,TGTGCCAGCAGCTCCGGACTGTCCGCTGATGAGCAGTTCTTC
TRBV25-1,.,14,TRBJ1-2,TRBD1,CASSEGQGNYGYTF,TGTGCCAGCAGTGAAGGACAGGGGAACTATGGCTACACCTTC
TRBV5-1,many,14,TRBJ2-1,.,CASSLGRDYNEQFF,TGCGCCAGCAGCCTGGGACGAGATTACAATGAGCAGTTCTTC
TRBV7-2,.,15,TRBJ2-3,.,CASSLGISSTDTQYF,TGTGCCAGCAGCTTAGGGATTTCTAGCACAGATACGCAGTATTTT
TRBV19,few,16,TRBJ1-1,TRBD1,CASSTGTGGLGTEAFF,TGTGCCAGTAGTACCGGGACAGGGGGCTTAGGGACTGAAGCTTTCTTT
TRBV30,.,13,TRBJ1-6,.,CAWRKNRDSPLHF,TGTGCCTGGAGGAAGAACAGGGATTCACCCCTCCACTTT
TRBV7-8,few,13,TRBJ2-3,.,CASSATSSDTQYF,TGTGCCAGCAGCGCGACTAGTTCGGATACGCAGTATTTT
TRBV7-3,.,12,TRBJ2-5,TRBD1,CASDRARETQYF,TGTGCCAGCGACAGGGCGAGAGAGACCCAGTACTTC
TRBV2,few,11,TRBJ2-7,.,CASSAAFEQYF,TGTGCCAGCAGTGCAGCCTTCGAGCAGTACTTC
TRBV2,few,15,TRBJ1-4,.,CASSEEGTGNEKLFF,TGTGCCAGCAGTGAAGAGGGGACGGGGAATGAAAAACTGTTTTTT
TRBV30,few,14,TRBJ1-2,TRBD1,CAWSPGQGARGYTF,TGTGCCTGGAGTCCAGGACAGGGGGCCAGGGGCTACACCTTC